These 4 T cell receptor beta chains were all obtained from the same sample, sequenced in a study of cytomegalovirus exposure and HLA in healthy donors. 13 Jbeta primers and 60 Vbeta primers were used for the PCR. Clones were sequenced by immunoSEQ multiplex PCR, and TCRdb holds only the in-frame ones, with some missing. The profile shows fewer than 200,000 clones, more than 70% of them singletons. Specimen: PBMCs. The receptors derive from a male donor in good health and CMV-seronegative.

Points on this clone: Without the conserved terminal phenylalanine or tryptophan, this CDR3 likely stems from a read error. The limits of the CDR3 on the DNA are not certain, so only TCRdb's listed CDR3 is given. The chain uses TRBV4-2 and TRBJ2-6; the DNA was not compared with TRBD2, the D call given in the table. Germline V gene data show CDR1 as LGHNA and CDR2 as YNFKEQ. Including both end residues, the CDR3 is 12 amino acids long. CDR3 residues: CASSQEGGLAGV.

CDR3 loop: CASSPSGLAGANEQYF. In nucleotides, the CDR3 is TGTGCCAGCAGCCCTTCAGGACTAGCGGGAGCCAACGAGCAGTACTTC. The rearrangement links TRBV9 to TRBJ2-7; 13 bases fit TRBD2. CDR1 SGDLS and CDR2 YYNGEE come from the germline V gene. The CDR3 length is 16 residues. The ends lost 4 bases at V and 5 bases at J; junction bases unmatched: 9.

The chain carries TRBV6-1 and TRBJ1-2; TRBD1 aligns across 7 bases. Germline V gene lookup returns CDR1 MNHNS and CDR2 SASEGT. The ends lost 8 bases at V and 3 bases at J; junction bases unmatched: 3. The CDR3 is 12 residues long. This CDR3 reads CASPDRYYGYTF. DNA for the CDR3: TGTGCCAGCCCGGACAGGTACTATGGCTACACCTTC.

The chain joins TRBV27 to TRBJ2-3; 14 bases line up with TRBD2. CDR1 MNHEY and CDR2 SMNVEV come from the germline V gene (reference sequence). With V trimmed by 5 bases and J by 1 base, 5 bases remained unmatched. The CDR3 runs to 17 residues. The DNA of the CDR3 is TGTGCCAGCAGTCCAGGACTAGCGGGAGGACGCACAGATACGCAGTATTTT. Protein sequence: CASSPGLAGGRTDTQYF.